The rows below give T cell receptor beta chains drawn from one sample of a study of T cells after yellow fever vaccination. TCRdb itself ran the 5' RACE reads through MiXCR, one entry per CDR3 protein. The sample lists hundreds of thousands of distinct CDR3 sequences; approximately 13% were seen once. Sequenced here: PBMCs, sampled on the day of the yellow fever booster vaccination. All receptors derive from a man aged 25-45 years who received the YFV17D yellow fever vaccine. Each CDR3 is given with its conserved first and last residue. Fields, in order: CDR3 DNA, CDR3 protein, V gene, clone size, CDR3 length, J gene, D gene. The D gene is left open where the match is weak. Part of the rows lack a size; the others show once, few, many or a class for expanded clones.

TGTGCCAGCAGTCCACACCGGGATTCCTACAATGAGCAGTTCTTC	CASSPHRDSYNEQFF	TRBV6-2/TRBV6-3	many	15	TRBJ2-1	NA
TGTGCCATCAGTCTACCCACCGGGGAGCTGTTTTTT	CAISLPTGELFF	TRBV10-3	NA	12	TRBJ2-2	NA
TGCAGTGCTAGTAGGGGACAGATGAACACTGAAGCTTTCTTT	CSASRGQMNTEAFF	TRBV20-1	NA	14	TRBJ1-1	TRBD1
TGTGCCAGCAGCCCCGACCCCCAGGTCGCCGTACAAGAGACCCAGTACTTC	CASSPDPQVAVQETQYF	TRBV7-9	NA	17	TRBJ2-5	NA
TGTGCCAGCAGTGGGGGAATAGGTTGGGAGACCCAGTACTTC	CASSGGIGWETQYF	TRBV6-1	NA	14	TRBJ2-5	NA
TGTGCCAGCAGCCAAGCCAGAGCGGGAGTTCAAGATACGCAGTATTTT	CASSQARAGVQDTQYF	TRBV3-1	NA	16	TRBJ2-3	TRBD2
TGCGCCAGCAGTGAAGGCTGGGAGCAGTACTTC	CASSEGWEQYF	TRBV10-2	few	11	TRBJ2-7	NA
TGTGCCAGCAGCTTGGCAAGCCTCAATCAGCCCCAGCATTTT	CASSLASLNQPQHF	TRBV5-5	NA	14	TRBJ1-5	NA
TGCAGTGCTAGAGATCGAACAGGTCTGCCCTACGAGCAGTACTTC	CSARDRTGLPYEQYF	TRBV20-1	many	15	TRBJ2-7	NA
TGCGCCAGCAGCTTGTTCGGCGGGAGGGCCGAAGAGCAGTACTTC	CASSLFGGRAEEQYF	TRBV5-1	NA	15	TRBJ2-7	TRBD2
TGTGCCACCAGCAGAGATCCTGGGAGCTCCTACGAGCAGTACTTC	CATSRDPGSSYEQYF	TRBV15	many	15	TRBJ2-7	NA
TGTGCCAGCAGCCGGAGGATTAGAGAAAAACTGTTTTTT	CASSRRIREKLFF	TRBV7-2	NA	13	TRBJ1-4	NA
TGTGCCAGCAGCATCAGGTCGGGACAGGGGAATGGCTACACCTTC	CASSIRSGQGNGYTF	TRBV7-8	NA	15	TRBJ1-2	TRBD1
TGTGCCAGTAGTCCCCCACGACCACAGCCCCAGCATTTT	CASSPPRPQPQHF	TRBV19	NA	13	TRBJ1-5	NA
TGTGCCAGCAGAGGGGGACAGGGTATGATTGACTATGGCTACACCTTC	CASRGGQGMIDYGYTF	TRBV25-1	few	16	TRBJ1-2	TRBD1
TGCAGCGCCCAGACAGGGGCCGATGAGCAGTTCTTC	CSAQTGADEQFF	TRBV29-1	NA	12	TRBJ2-1	TRBD1
TGCAGCGTTGAAGATAAGGACAGGATCTATGGCTACACCTTC	CSVEDKDRIYGYTF	TRBV29-1	few	14	TRBJ1-2	TRBD1
TGTGCCAGCAGTTTATGGGGACTAGCGAAGGAGCAGTTCTTC	CASSLWGLAKEQFF	TRBV27	NA	14	TRBJ2-1	TRBD2
TGTGCCAGCGGCCTCGACAGCCATGAGCAGTTCTTC	CASGLDSHEQFF	TRBV5-8	few	12	TRBJ2-1	NA
TGTGCCAGCAGCTTAGTAGCGGTTGAGCAGTTCTTC	CASSLVAVEQFF	TRBV7-6	NA	12	TRBJ2-1	NA
TGTGCCAGCAGCCCGATGACTAGCGGCTCCTACGAGCAGTACTTC	CASSPMTSGSYEQYF	TRBV7-6	many	15	TRBJ2-7	TRBD2
TGCAGTGCTAGAGCACACAGGACGGAGACCCAGTACTTC	CSARAHRTETQYF	TRBV20-1	NA	13	TRBJ2-5	NA
TGCAGTGCCGAGACAGGGTTCACAGATACGCAGTATTTT	CSAETGFTDTQYF	TRBV20-1	few	13	TRBJ2-3	TRBD1
TGTGCCAGCAGCTTTCTTAGCGGGAAAGGTGGTGAGCAGTTCTTC	CASSFLSGKGGEQFF	TRBV7-8	few	15	TRBJ2-1	TRBD2
TGTGCCAGTAGTACGGGACTGGGAAGCACAGATACGCAGTATTTT	CASSTGLGSTDTQYF	TRBV19	few	15	TRBJ2-3	NA
TGTGCCAGCACACAGAACTACAATGAGCAGTTCTTC	CASTQNYNEQFF	TRBV28	NA	12	TRBJ2-1	NA
TGCAGTGCTGGACCCCGAAGGGGCACAGATACGCAGTATTTT	CSAGPRRGTDTQYF	TRBV20-1	many	14	TRBJ2-3	NA
TGTGCCAGCAGCCTCAAACCCGGTGGAGATACGCAGTATTTT	CASSLKPGGDTQYF	TRBV14	NA	14	TRBJ2-3	NA
TGTGCCAGCAGTTCCGCTCCGGGTCCCGGCGGTGAGCAGTTCTTC	CASSSAPGPGGEQFF	TRBV28	NA	15	TRBJ2-1	NA
TGTGCCAGCAGTTACACGCTCGGGAGGCAGTCCACAGATACGCAGTATTTT	CASSYTLGRQSTDTQYF	TRBV6-5	once	17	TRBJ2-3	TRBD2
TGCGCCAGCAGCCCGGAGGTGTCTTACTATGGCTACACCTTC	CASSPEVSYYGYTF	TRBV5-1	many	14	TRBJ1-2	NA
TGCAGTGCTTGGACTAGCGGACCCTACAATGAGCAGTTCTTC	CSAWTSGPYNEQFF	TRBV20-1	many	14	TRBJ2-1	TRBD2
TGTGCCAGCAGTTATGGGGGATCACCCCTCCACTTT	CASSYGGSPLHF	TRBV12-3/TRBV12-4	NA	12	TRBJ1-6	NA
TGTGCCAGCAGCTTACGAACTAGCGGGACATCGCCCTCCTACAATGAGCAGTTCTTC	CASSLRTSGTSPSYNEQFF	TRBV5-6	NA	19	TRBJ2-1	TRBD2
TGTGCCAGCAGCCGGGGTGGCGGGTCCTACAATGAGCAGTTCTTC	CASSRGGGSYNEQFF	TRBV7-2	many	15	TRBJ2-1	NA
TGCAGTGCTAGGAACGACAGGGATCGCACAGATACGCAGTATTTT	CSARNDRDRTDTQYF	TRBV20-1	few	15	TRBJ2-3	TRBD1
TGTGCCAGCAGTTTTACTTTCGACATTTACCAAGAGACCCAGTACTTC	CASSFTFDIYQETQYF	TRBV27	NA	16	TRBJ2-5	NA
TGCAGTGCCGTACAGAGTAACTATGGCTACACCTTC	CSAVQSNYGYTF	TRBV20-1	few	12	TRBJ1-2	NA
TGCGCCAGCAGCTCCTGGGGAGGCGAGGATGAAAAACTGTTTTTT	CASSSWGGEDEKLFF	TRBV5-1	NA	15	TRBJ1-4	NA
TGTGCCTGGAACTTTAAGGGGGCACGGAACACTGAAGCTTTCTTT	CAWNFKGARNTEAFF	TRBV30	few	15	TRBJ1-1	TRBD1
TGCAGCGTTAGAGCGGGAGTTAGTTCCTACGAGCAGTACTTC	CSVRAGVSSYEQYF	TRBV29-1	NA	14	TRBJ2-7	TRBD2
TGTGCCAGCTCTCTTAGATCCACCCTCCCCTACGAGCAGTACTTC	CASSLRSTLPYEQYF	TRBV18	NA	15	TRBJ2-7	NA
TGTGCCACGTCCGGGACGCGGGACAACAATAATGAGCAGTTCTTC	CATSGTRDNNNEQFF	TRBV15	few	15	TRBJ2-1	NA
TGCAGTGCTCAGCGGGGGTACAATGAGCAGTTCTTC	CSAQRGYNEQFF	TRBV20-1	NA	12	TRBJ2-1	TRBD2
TGTGCCAGCAGCCAAGCTCTTCTAGCAGATACGCAGTATTTT	CASSQALLADTQYF	TRBV4-2	NA	14	TRBJ2-3	NA